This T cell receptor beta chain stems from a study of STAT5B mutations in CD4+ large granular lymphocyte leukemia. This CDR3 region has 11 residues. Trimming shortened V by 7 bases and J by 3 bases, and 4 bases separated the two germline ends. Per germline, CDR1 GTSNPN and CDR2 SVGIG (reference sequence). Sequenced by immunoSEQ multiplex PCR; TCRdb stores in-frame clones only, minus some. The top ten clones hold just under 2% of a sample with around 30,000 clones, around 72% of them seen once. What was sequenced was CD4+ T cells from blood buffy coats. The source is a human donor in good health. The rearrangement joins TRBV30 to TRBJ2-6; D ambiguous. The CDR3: CALVGANVLTF. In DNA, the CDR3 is TGTGCCTTAGTTGGGGCCAACGTCCTGACTTTC.